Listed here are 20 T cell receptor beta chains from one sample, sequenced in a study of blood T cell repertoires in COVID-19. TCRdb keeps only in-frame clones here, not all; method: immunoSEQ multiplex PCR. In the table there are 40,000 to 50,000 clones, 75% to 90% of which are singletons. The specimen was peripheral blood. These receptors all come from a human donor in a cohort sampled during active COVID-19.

The CDR3 sequence is CASSLRTGRETQYF. CDR3 bases: TGTGCCAGCAGCTTACGGACAGGGAGGGAGACCCAGTACTTC. The chain joins TRBV7-2 to TRBJ2-5, with 8 bases matching TRBD1. The V segment lost 2 bases and the J segment 5 bases; nucleotides outside the gene matches: 4. CDR1 is SGHTA and CDR2 is FQGNSA in the germline V gene. There are 14 residues in the CDR3.

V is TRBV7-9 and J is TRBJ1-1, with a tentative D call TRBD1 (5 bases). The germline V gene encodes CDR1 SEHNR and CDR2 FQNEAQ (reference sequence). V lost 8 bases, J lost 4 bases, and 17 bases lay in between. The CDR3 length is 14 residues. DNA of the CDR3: TGTGCCAGCCACCGTGCGGGGCCGGGCACTGAAGCTTTCTTT. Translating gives CASHRAGPGTEAFF.

CDR3 loop: CASRGTDTNYGYTF. In DNA form, the CDR3 reads TGTGCCAGCAGAGGGACAGATACTAACTATGGCTACACCTTC. The chain recombines TRBV5-5 with TRBJ1-2, with TRBD1 identical over 7 bases. CDR1 and CDR2 (germline): SGHKS, YYEKEE (reference sequence). Unmatched junction bases numbered 4, after V lost 5 bases and J lost 0 bases. This CDR3 is built from 14 residues.

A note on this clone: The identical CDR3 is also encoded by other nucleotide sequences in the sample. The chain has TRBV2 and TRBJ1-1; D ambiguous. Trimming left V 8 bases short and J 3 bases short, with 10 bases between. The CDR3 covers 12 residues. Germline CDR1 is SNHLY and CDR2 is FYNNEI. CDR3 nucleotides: TGTGCCAGCTCTCGGCGGGACACTGAAGCTTTCTTT. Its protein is CASSRRDTEAFF.

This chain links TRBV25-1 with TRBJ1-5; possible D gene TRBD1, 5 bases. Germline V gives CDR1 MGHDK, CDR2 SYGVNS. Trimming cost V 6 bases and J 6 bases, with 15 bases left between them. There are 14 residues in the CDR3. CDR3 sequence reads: CASRAPGQGQPQHF. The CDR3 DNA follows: TGTGCCAGCAGGGCCCCGGGTCAGGGTCAGCCCCAGCATTTT. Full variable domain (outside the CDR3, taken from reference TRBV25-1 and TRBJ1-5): EADIYQTPRYLVIGTGKKITLECSQTMGHDKMYWYQQDPGMELHLIHYSYGVNSTEKGDLSSESTVSRIRTEHFPLTLESARPSHTSQYLCASRAPGQGQPQHFGDGTRLSIL.

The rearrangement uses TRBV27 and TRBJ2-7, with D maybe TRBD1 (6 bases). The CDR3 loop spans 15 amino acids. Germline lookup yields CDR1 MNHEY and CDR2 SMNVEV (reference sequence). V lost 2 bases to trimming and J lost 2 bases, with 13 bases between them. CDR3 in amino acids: CASSLTTGTAYEQYF. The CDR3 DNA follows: TGTGCCAGCAGTTTAACCACAGGGACGGCCTACGAGCAGTACTTC.

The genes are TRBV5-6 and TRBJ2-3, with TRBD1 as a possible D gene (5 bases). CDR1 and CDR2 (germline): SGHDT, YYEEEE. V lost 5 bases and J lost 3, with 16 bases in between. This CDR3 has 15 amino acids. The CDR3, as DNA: TGTGCCAGCAGAGTCATGGGGCTGGGGACAGATACGCAGTATTTT. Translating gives CASRVMGLGTDTQYF.

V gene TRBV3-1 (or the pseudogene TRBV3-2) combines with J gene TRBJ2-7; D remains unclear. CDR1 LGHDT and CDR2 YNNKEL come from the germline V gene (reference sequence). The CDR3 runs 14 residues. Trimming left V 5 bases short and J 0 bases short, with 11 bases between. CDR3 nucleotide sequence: TGTGCCAGCAGCTCCTCCAAGAGCTCCTACGAGCAGTACTTC. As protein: CASSSSKSSYEQYF.

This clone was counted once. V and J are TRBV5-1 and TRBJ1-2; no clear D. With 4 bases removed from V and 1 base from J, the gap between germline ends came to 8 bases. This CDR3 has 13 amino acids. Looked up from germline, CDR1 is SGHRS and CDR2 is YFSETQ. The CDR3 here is CASSQTNNYGYTF. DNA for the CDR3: TGCGCCAGCAGCCAGACTAATAACTATGGCTACACCTTC.

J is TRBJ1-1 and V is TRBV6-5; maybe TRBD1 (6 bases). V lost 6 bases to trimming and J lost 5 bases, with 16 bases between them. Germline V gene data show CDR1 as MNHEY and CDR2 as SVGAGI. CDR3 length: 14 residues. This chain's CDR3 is CASRGRGARTEAFF. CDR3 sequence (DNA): TGTGCCAGCAGAGGTCGGGGGGCGCGGACTGAAGCTTTCTTT.

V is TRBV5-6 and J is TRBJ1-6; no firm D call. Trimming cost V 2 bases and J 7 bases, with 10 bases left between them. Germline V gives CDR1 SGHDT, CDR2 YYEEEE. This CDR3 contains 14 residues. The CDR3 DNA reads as TGTGCCAGCAGCTTTGTGACTATAAATTCACCCCTCCACTTT. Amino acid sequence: CASSFVTINSPLHF.

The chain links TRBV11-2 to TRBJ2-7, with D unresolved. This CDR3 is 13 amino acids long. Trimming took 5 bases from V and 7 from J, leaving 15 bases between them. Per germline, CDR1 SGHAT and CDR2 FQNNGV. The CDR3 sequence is CASSPSGPWEQYF. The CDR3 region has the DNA TGTGCCAGCAGCCCGTCTGGGCCCTGGGAGCAGTACTTC.

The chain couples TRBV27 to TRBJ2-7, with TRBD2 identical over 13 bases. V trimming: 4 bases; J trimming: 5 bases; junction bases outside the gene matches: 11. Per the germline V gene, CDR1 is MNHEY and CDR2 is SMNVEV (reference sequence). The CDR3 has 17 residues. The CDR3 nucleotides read TGTGCCAGCAGTTCCGTGAAGGGACTAGCGGGAAGGGACGAGCAGTACTTC. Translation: CASSSVKGLAGRDEQYF.

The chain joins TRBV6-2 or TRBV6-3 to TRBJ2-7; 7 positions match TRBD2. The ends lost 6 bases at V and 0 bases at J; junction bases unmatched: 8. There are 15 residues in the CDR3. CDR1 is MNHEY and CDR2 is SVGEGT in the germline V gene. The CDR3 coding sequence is TGTGCCAGCAGCGCCAGCGGGGCTAGCTCCTACGAGCAGTACTTC. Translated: CASSASGASSYEQYF.

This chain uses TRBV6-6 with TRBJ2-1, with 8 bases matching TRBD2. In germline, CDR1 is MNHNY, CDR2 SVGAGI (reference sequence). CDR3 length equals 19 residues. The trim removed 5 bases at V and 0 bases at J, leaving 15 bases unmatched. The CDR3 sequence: CASSLQPAGALASYNEQFF. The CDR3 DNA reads TGTGCCAGCAGTCTACAGCCAGCGGGAGCCCTAGCCTCCTACAATGAGCAGTTCTTC.

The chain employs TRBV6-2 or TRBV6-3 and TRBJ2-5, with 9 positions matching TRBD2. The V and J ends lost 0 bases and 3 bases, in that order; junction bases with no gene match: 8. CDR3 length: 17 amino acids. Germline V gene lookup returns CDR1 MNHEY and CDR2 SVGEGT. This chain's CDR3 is CASSYSMGTSYKETQYF. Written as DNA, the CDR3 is TGTGCCAGCAGTTACTCGATGGGGACTAGCTATAAAGAGACCCAGTACTTC.

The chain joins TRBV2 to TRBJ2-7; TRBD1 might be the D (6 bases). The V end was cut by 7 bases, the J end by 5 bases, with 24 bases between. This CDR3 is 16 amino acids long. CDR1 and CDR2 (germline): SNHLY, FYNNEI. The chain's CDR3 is CASTEGQGLLVHEQYF. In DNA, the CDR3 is TGTGCCAGCACCGAAGGGCAGGGGTTATTAGTACACGAGCAGTACTTC.

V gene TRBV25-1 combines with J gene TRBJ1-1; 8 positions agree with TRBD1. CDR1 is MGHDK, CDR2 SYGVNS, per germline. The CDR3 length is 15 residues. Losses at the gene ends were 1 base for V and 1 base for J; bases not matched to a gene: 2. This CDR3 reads CASSELGTGNTEAFF. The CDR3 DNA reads TGTGCCAGCAGTGAATTGGGGACAGGGAACACTGAAGCTTTCTTT.

This CDR3 reads CASSPGDSSGNTIYF. CDR3 nucleotides: TGCGCCAGCAGCCCGGGGGATTCTTCTGGAAACACCATATATTTT. V is TRBV5-1 and J is TRBJ1-3; a possible D gene is TRBD1 (5 bases). The V end was cut by 4 bases, the J end by 1 base, with 12 bases between. CDR3 length equals 15 residues. The germline gives CDR1 SGHRS, CDR2 YFSETQ.

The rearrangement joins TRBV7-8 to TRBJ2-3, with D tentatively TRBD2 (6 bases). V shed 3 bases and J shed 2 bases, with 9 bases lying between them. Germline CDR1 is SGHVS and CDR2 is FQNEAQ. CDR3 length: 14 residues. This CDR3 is CASSFRTNTDTQYF. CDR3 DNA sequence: TGTGCCAGCAGCTTCCGGACTAACACAGATACGCAGTATTTT.